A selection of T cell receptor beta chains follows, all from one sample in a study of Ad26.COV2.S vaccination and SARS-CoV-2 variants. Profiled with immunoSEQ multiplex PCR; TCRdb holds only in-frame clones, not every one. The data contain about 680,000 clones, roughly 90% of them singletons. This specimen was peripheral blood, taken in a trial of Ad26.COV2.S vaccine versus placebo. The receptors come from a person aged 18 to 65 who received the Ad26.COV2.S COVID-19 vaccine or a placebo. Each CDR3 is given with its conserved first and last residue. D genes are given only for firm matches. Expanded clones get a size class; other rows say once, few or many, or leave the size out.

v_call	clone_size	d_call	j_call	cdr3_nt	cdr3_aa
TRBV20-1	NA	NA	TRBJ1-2	TGCAGTGGACAGTATTACTATGGCTACACCTTC	CSGQYYYGYTF
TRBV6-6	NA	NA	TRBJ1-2	TGTGCCAGCAGTTACGTCCTTGACGGTTACTATGGCTACACCTTC	CASSYVLDGYYGYTF
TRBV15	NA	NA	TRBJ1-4	TGTGCCACCAGCAGAGAGGCCCTCGGGGGGAGGACTAATGAAAAACTGTTTTTT	CATSREALGGRTNEKLFF
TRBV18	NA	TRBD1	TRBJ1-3	TGTGCCAGCTCATCCGGGACAGGGGGCCTGAACACCATATATTTT	CASSSGTGGLNTIYF
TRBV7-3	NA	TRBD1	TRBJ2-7	TGTGCCAGCAGGCAGGGGGCCGGCTACGAGCAGTACTTC	CASRQGAGYEQYF
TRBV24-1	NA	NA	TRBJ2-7	TGTGCCACCAGTGATTTTAAAGGCTACGAGCAGTACTTC	CATSDFKGYEQYF
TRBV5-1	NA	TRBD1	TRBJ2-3	TGCGCCAGCAGGCGGGACAGGGGATTGAGCACAGATACGCAGTATTTT	CASRRDRGLSTDTQYF
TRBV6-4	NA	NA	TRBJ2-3	TGTGCCAGCAGTGATCAAAGCACAGATACGCAGTATTTT	CASSDQSTDTQYF
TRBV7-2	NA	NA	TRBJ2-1	TGTGCCAGCAGCTTAGCGCAGGGGACGAATGAGCAGTTCTTC	CASSLAQGTNEQFF
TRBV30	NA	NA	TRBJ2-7	TGTGCCTGGAGTGTACTAGGGGGTTCCGAGCAGTACTTC	CAWSVLGGSEQYF
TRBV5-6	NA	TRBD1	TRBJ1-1	TGTGCCAGCAGCTTTGGGACAGGGACAGTGAACACTGAAGCTTTCTTT	CASSFGTGTVNTEAFF
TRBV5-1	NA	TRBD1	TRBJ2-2	TGCGCCAGCAGCACCCGACAGGGGTCGTCGATCGGGGAGCTGTTTTTT	CASSTRQGSSIGELFF
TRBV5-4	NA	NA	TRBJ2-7	TGTGCCAGCAGCACTCTAGCGGAGCAGTACTTC	CASSTLAEQYF
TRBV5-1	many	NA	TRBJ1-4	TGCGCCAGCAGCTCAAGGGGTGGGAATGAAAAACTGTTTTTT	CASSSRGGNEKLFF
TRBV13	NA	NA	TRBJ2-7	TGTGCCAGCAGCCCCACGATTCCCTACGAGCAGTACTTC	CASSPTIPYEQYF
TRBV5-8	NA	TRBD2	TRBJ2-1	TGTGCCAGCAGCTTGGCCCCCTTGCTGAGCGGGAGTGGGAATGAGCAGTTCTTC	CASSLAPLLSGSGNEQFF
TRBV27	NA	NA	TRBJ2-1	TGTGCCAGCAGGGGCACAGGGCGCAATGAGCAGTTCTTC	CASRGTGRNEQFF
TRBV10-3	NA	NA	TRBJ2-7	TGTGCCATAAGGGACGGAATCGAGCAGTACTTC	CAIRDGIEQYF
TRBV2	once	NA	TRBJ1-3	TGTGCCAGCCTACAGGGAGGTGGAAACACCATATATTTT	CASLQGGGNTIYF
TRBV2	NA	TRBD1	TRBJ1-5	TGTGCCAGCAGTGAAGAGACAGGGGACCGGCCCCAGCATTTT	CASSEETGDRPQHF
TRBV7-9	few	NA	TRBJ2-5	TGTGCCAGCACCCCAGAGGCAGCGATTGGAGAGACCCAGTACTTC	CASTPEAAIGETQYF
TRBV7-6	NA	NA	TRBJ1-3	TGTGCCAGCAGCTTAAGTCCAGACCCTTCTGGAAACACCATGTATTTT	CASSLSPDPSGNTMYF
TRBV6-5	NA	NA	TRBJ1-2	TGTGCCAGCAGTTACTCCAGGGCGGACTATGGCTACACCTTC	CASSYSRADYGYTF
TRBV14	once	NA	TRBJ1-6	TGTGCCAGCAGCCTCCGAGGGACACTGAATTCACCCCTCCACTTT	CASSLRGTLNSPLHF
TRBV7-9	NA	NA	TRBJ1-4	TGTGCCAGCAGCCGACTTGCAACTAATGAAAAACTGTTTTTT	CASSRLATNEKLFF
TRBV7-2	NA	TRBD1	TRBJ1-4	TGTGCCAGCAGCTCACAGGGGGCAGTTTGGGAAAAACTGTTTTTT	CASSSQGAVWEKLFF
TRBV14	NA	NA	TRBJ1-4	TGTGCCAGCAGCCAAGATCACCGTCTTGGGGAAAAACTGTTTTTT	CASSQDHRLGEKLFF
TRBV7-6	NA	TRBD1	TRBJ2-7	TGTGCCAGCAGCAACGTCGGACAGGATCCCTACGAGCAGTACTTC	CASSNVGQDPYEQYF
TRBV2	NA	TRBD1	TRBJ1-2	TGTGCCAGCACCGAGCAGGGGGCGAGGTATGGCTACACCTTC	CASTEQGARYGYTF
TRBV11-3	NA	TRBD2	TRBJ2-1	TGTGCCAGCAGCACCAGGACTAGCGGGGGGAACAATGAGCAGTTCTTC	CASSTRTSGGNNEQFF
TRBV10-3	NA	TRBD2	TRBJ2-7	TGTGCCGCCCGGACCGGGACTAGCGGGGGGGGCTCCTACGAGCAGTACTTC	CAARTGTSGGGSYEQYF
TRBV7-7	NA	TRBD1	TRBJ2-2	TGTGCCAGCAGCTCTGACTCCGGGACAGTAAGGACCGGGGAGCTGTTTTTT	CASSSDSGTVRTGELFF
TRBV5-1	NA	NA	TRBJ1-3	TGCGCCAGCAGCTTGGGGCGGGCCTCTGGAAACACCATATATTTT	CASSLGRASGNTIYF
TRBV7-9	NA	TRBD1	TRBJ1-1	TGTGCCAGCAGCCCACAGGGGGCCCTGGCTGAAGCTTTCTTT	CASSPQGALAEAFF
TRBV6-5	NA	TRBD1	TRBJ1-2	TGTGCCAGCAGTTATACAGGGGGCCTCTATGGCTACACCTTC	CASSYTGGLYGYTF
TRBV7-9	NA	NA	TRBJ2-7	TGTGCCAGCAGCCCCAGCGGAAGGGGGGGAGAGCAGTACTTC	CASSPSGRGGEQYF
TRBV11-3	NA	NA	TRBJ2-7	TGTGCCAGCAGCCCCGGTGAGGGACGGGGGTACGAGCAGTACTTC	CASSPGEGRGYEQYF
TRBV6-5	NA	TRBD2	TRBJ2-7	TGTGCCAGCAGTAGGATAGCGGGGCCTTACGAGCAGTACTTC	CASSRIAGPYEQYF
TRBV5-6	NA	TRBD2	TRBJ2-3	TGTGCCAGCAGCCAATCCTTTGCGGGAGACAGAGATACGCAGTATTTT	CASSQSFAGDRDTQYF
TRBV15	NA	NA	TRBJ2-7	TGTGCCACCAGCAGAGAGGGAGGCGGGATAACCTACGAGCAGTACTTC	CATSREGGGITYEQYF
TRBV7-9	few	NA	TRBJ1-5	TGTGCCAGCAGCTCGCTCGGACAGAATCAGCCCCAGCATTTT	CASSSLGQNQPQHF
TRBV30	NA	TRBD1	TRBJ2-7	TGTGCCTGGAGTGTTCAGGGGGTGTACGAGCAGTACTTC	CAWSVQGVYEQYF
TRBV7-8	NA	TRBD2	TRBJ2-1	TGTGCCAGCAGCTTAAGACTAGCGGCCTTGGATGAGCAGTTCTTC	CASSLRLAALDEQFF
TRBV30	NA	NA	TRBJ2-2	TGTGCCTGGTTAGAGAACACCGGGGAGCTGTTTTTT	CAWLENTGELFF